What follows describes a single T cell receptor beta chain. Its antigen is not yet known. No base-level quality is on record; no much larger clone is a single base apart. The sample's time point label, in plain terms: newly diagnosed GD, antithyroid drugs for less than 3 months. For both TCR sequencing and RNA sequencing, RNA was extracted from PBMCs using TRIzol. The diagnosis of Graves' disease followed American Thyroid Association guidelines. Patients for the study were recruited at an endocrinology department in Xi'an, China. Each patient gave roughly 10 milliliters of peripheral blood, collected in an EDTA anticoagulant tube. Ficoll Paque Plus density gradient separation was used to isolate PBMCs, and no further T cell sorting was done. RNA quality was checked with an Agilent 2100 Bioanalyzer and agarose gel, and concentration with a NanoDrop 2000. This specimen comes from a study of regulatory T cells in long-lasting Graves disease (dated by TCRdb to the early 2020s). For the study in its entirety: Newly diagnosed Graves' disease patients had taken antithyroid drugs for less than 3 months. A total of 33 samples underwent TCR sequencing, from 13 patients with persistent Graves' disease and approximately 20 patients with newly diagnosed Graves' disease. The study took place in China and was registered as a clinical trial. This study used TCR sequencing and RNA sequencing of peripheral blood to compare persistent Graves' disease patients against newly diagnosed Graves' disease patients.

The method was multiplex PCR. Sequencing was performed on an Illumina HiSeq 4000. iRepertoire HTBI primers and Arm-PCR amplification of CDR3 regions were used to construct TCR beta libraries. Before sequencing, the PCR products went through gel purification. The paper's data handling went like this. Across samples, approximately 68 TRBV and roughly 15 TRBJ segments were identified and used for gene usage analysis of CDR3 amino acid clonotypes. COPE and FqMerger were used to merge the filtered high-quality paired reads into contigs. BLAST was used to align contigs to the IMGT TRBV, TRBD and TRBJ reference genes, and CDR3 was defined following IMGT. Highly expanded clones were defined as clonotypes with a frequency above 0.1%. Shannon entropy served as the measure of repertoire diversity, while the Gini coefficient captured V-J evenness. Clonotypes shared by more than one individual were considered public. TCRdb reran the public reads through fastp at Q25 and MiXCR, keeping productive beta chains. Identical CDR3 proteins give one entry, which carries the most common genes and DNA. It is TCRdb's table, rather than the study itself, that gives the V and J calls and clone size. Counted in this sample were hundreds of thousands of distinct CDR3 sequences; about 16% of them appeared once. Around 12% of the sample comes from the top ten.

Beyond this particular receptor, the publication reports: Lower TCR Shannon entropy and fewer highly expanded clones were observed in persistent Graves' disease patients than in newly diagnosed patients, which suggested clonal expansion. The study examined only peripheral blood because the primary lesion, thyroid tissue, could not be accessed. As a limitation, the authors acknowledged that the small sample size may reduce accuracy. Sequencing and analysis were limited to the TCR beta chain. Patients with persistent disease shared more public clonotypes (fewer than 3,000) than newly diagnosed patients did (nearly 1,000).

These sequences were also reported in another study, on T cells in Graves' hyperthyroidism and ophthalmopathy. That second publication adds: Stable Graves' hyperthyroidism was defined as the absence of progression to ophthalmopathy over 18 months of follow-up. The hyperthyroidism patients were between 18 and 65 years old and newly diagnosed, with a disease duration of less than 2 months. Patients with uncontrolled infections, other autoimmune diseases, pregnancy or lactation were excluded. Diagnoses were established on the basis of clinical symptoms, serum thyroxine and TRAb, thyroid ultrasound, and orbital computed tomography. The TCR CDR3 was subjected to a first round of RT-PCR using the HTBI primer set and the Qiagen OneStep RT-PCR kit. Most expanded thyroid clonotypes (frequency above 0.001) were also found in blood, which suggests that blood repertoires may mirror thyroid immune responses. Ophthalmopathy was separated from stable hyperthyroidism by a 13 V-J signature model, with about 86% sensitivity and roughly 81% specificity obtained in cross-validation and 80%/75% obtained in testing. During validation, the model predicted progression to ophthalmopathy a median of roughly six months ahead of onset, with roughly 65% sensitivity and around 72% specificity. To identify distinguishing TCR V-J signatures, a discovery cohort of roughly 100 patients was used, comprising some 45 with Graves' ophthalmopathy and approximately 58 with stable Graves' hyperthyroidism. Prospective prediction of ophthalmopathy was tested in an independent validation cohort of 18 to 20 hyperthyroidism patients and roughly 16 patients who later progressed to ophthalmopathy. The roughly 94 discovery patients were randomly split 7:3 into training and test sets. The study also compared thyroid tissue and blood T-cell repertoires from 5 to 7 Graves' hyperthyroidism patients. Following sampling, methimazole starting at 30 mg daily was given to hyperthyroidism patients, and high-dose intravenous methylprednisolone was given to ophthalmopathy patients. A second multiplex PCR round built the libraries, followed by size selection and purification. Paired-end sequencing of the libraries was performed with 100 bp reads on an Illumina HiSeq2000. SOAPnuke was used to process the raw data, throwing out any read that contained adapters or uncalled bases, had a mean Phred below 15, or lacked an exact constant-primer or identifier match. High-quality paired reads were merged using COPE v1.2.5, and each unique nucleotide sequence was defined as a clonotype. MiTCR v1.1 was used to align clonotypes to the IMGT TRBV, TRBD and TRBJ reference segments. Only V-J combinations with frequency above 0.0001, covering 98% to 99.2% of repertoires, were analysed. A TCS score was defined as the ratio between F50 (clonal expansion) and ExV (chaos), using BLOSUM62-based TCRdist between CDR3 peptides within each V-J. Welch's t-statistics and random forest reduced approximately 520 V-J features to 13, which were used in a naive Bayes classifier (R e1071). Sample size was not statistically predetermined, and blinding of investigators to group allocation was not performed. TCR Vbeta CDR3 sequencing of 130 to 150 peripheral blood samples (43 ophthalmopathy, 75 or so hyperthyroidism and roughly 17 progressor patients) is reported in the paper.

This clonotype was obtained from a man aged 18 to 30 with Graves disease. Donor details come from another sample of the same person, matched by shared clones. Specimen: peripheral blood mononuclear cells (PBMCs), collected at new diagnosis, from a patient treated with antithyroid drugs.

The sequenced DNA is TGCGCCAGCAGCCGGGACGGAGAGTCTGGAAACACCATATATTTT. Its translation reads: CASSRDGESGNTIYF. The V and J segments used are TRBV5-1 and TRBJ1-3; D gene: possibly TRBD1, on 5 matching bases. Between the V and J ends, shortened by 4 bases and 1 base respectively, the junction contains 12 bases. The cysteine opens and the phenylalanine closes a CDR3 of 15 amino acids. Of the read, only the CDR3 DNA is kept; its 45 bases are in frame from base 1. From the germline V gene, CDR1 is SGHRS and CDR2 is YFSETQ.